The 29 T cell receptor beta chains below were found in one sample sequenced in a study of blood T cell repertoires in COVID-19. Using immunoSEQ multiplex PCR, the repertoire was profiled, and TCRdb retains in-frame clones only, with some absent. This sample yields tens of thousands of clones, of which 75% to 90% are seen a single time; about 7.7% belongs to the top ten. Sample: peripheral blood. The receptors stem from a man in his 60s with acute or convalescent COVID-19.

The chain joins TRBV29-1 to TRBJ2-5; 12 bases map to TRBD2. The germline gives CDR1 SQVTM, CDR2 ANQGSEA. The trim removed 2 bases at V and 5 bases at J, leaving 12 bases unmatched. The CDR3 has 17 amino acids. The CDR3 sequence is CSVERRRTSGVRETQYF. The CDR3 DNA is TGCAGCGTTGAAAGGAGGAGGACTAGCGGGGTACGCGAGACCCAGTACTTC.

This clone showed up many times. Other DNA sequences in the same sample also yield this CDR3. The chain recombines TRBV4-3 with TRBJ2-2, with 7 bases fitting TRBD1. CDR1 and CDR2 from the germline V gene are LGHNA and YSLEER. The CDR3 totals 14 residues. V gave up 1 base and J gave up 4 bases; unmatched junction bases: 0. CDR3 residues: CASSQGTGTGELFF. For the CDR3, the DNA is TGCGCCAGCAGCCAAGGGACAGGCACCGGGGAGCTGTTTTTT.

The gene calls are TRBV5-4 and TRBJ2-5; 8 bases are a match to TRBD1. Trimming took 6 bases from V and 4 from J; bases not matched to a gene: 14. Per the germline V gene, CDR1 is SGHNT and CDR2 is YYREEE (reference sequence). This CDR3 contains 16 residues. The CDR3 loop is CASTLAQGAVGETQYF. In DNA, the CDR3 is TGTGCCAGCACACTTGCTCAGGGGGCGGTAGGAGAGACCCAGTACTTC.

The chain is built from TRBV2 and TRBJ1-2; TRBD1 agrees at 8 bases. The germline V gene has CDR1 SNHLY and CDR2 FYNNEI. CDR3 size: 13 residues. The J segment lost 8 bases and the V segment lost 4 bases, leaving 6 bases of the junction unmatched. DNA for the CDR3: TGTGCCAGCAGTGTCAGGGGGCTGAACGGCTACACCTTC. The encoded protein is CASSVRGLNGYTF.

The V and J genes are TRBV6-5 and TRBJ2-3; D unresolved. CDR3 size: 13 residues. Trimming shortened V by 6 bases and J by 4 bases, and 11 bases separated the two germline ends. CDR1 is MNHEY, CDR2 SVGAGI, per germline. The DNA for the CDR3 is TGTGCCAGCAGGGCCCTCCCCGCAGATACGCAGTATTTT. Amino acid sequence: CASRALPADTQYF.

The chain couples TRBV2 to TRBJ1-2; D gene ambiguous. The CDR3 extends over 12 amino acids. Germline CDR1 and CDR2: SNHLY and FYNNEI. Trimming removed 6 bases at V and 0 bases at J, with 5 bases between. CDR3 coding DNA: TGTGCCAGCAGCTACTCTAACTATGGCTACACCTTC. It specifies CASSYSNYGYTF.

This sequence joins TRBV19 and TRBJ2-7; perhaps TRBD1 as D (5 bases). Germline V gene lookup returns CDR1 LNHDA and CDR2 SQIVND (reference sequence). V lost 6 bases, J lost 2 bases, and 14 bases lay in between. CDR3 length equals 14 residues. The CDR3 DNA is TGTGCCAGTAGGGGATCACAGGTTCCCTACGAGCAGTACTTC. Translating gives CASRGSQVPYEQYF.

The CDR3 region is CASSFRQGVTEAFF. Written as DNA, the CDR3 is TGTGCCAGTAGCTTCAGACAGGGGGTGACTGAAGCTTTCTTT. The chain has TRBV19 and TRBJ1-1; 9 bases line up with TRBD1. V dropped 6 bases and J dropped 5; count of bases not matched to a gene: 7. The germline V gene encodes CDR1 LNHDA and CDR2 SQIVND (reference sequence). This CDR3 is 14 amino acids long. The variable domain in full, completed from reference TRBV19 and TRBJ1-1, reads DGGITQSPKYLFRKEGQNVTLSCEQNLNHDAMYWYRQDPGQGLRLIYYSQIVNDFQKGDIAEGYSVSREKKESFPLTVTSAQKNPTAFYLCASSFRQGVTEAFFGQGTRLTVV.

V gene TRBV20-1 combines with J gene TRBJ1-4; D gene unclear. Per germline, CDR1 DFQATT and CDR2 SNEGSKA (reference sequence). CDR3 length: 14 amino acids. V lost 3 bases, J lost 8 bases, and 16 bases lay in between. The CDR3 DNA is TGCAGTGCTAGTATTTCGTCTAGAACGGAAAAACTGTTTTTT. Protein: CSASISSRTEKLFF.

The J gene is TRBJ2-5, the V gene TRBV14; the D gene is possibly TRBD2 (6 bases). CDR3 length equals 15 residues. V gave up 3 bases and J gave up 2 bases, with 13 bases separating them. From germline, CDR1 is SGHDN and CDR2 FVKESK. DNA of the CDR3: TGTGCCAGCAGCCAGCCCCGGGGGATACAAGAGACCCAGTACTTC. The encoded protein is CASSQPRGIQETQYF.

The chain has TRBV12-5 and TRBJ2-7; D might be TRBD1 (6 bases). This CDR3 region has 14 residues. The V and J ends lost 3 bases and 9 bases respectively, with 18 bases between them. The germline gives CDR1 LGHNT, CDR2 FRNRAP. The CDR3 bases are TGTGCTAGTGGTTTCACGGACAGTCGGCTCGGGCAGTACTTC. It codes for CASGFTDSRLGQYF.

The chain couples TRBV27 to TRBJ2-1; TRBD1 agrees at 10 bases. Germline CDR1 reads MNHEY; CDR2 reads SMNVEV (reference sequence). Trimming took 4 bases from V and 9 from J; bases not matched to a gene: 18. The CDR3 has 18 amino acids. Here the CDR3 reads CASSSTIGQGVTWGEQFF. The CDR3 nucleotides are TGTGCCAGCAGTTCGACCATAGGACAGGGGGTAACCTGGGGTGAGCAGTTCTTC.

CDR3 sequence: CASTPGTGGGDEQYF. CDR3 nucleotides: TGTGCCAGCACCCCCGGGACAGGGGGCGGCGACGAGCAGTACTTC. V is TRBV6-5 and J is TRBJ2-7; 12 bases map to TRBD1. The length of the CDR3 is 15 residues. The V gene's germline CDR1 is MNHEY and CDR2 SVGAGI. The V segment lost 7 bases and the J segment 5 bases; nucleotides outside the gene matches: 9.

This clone was detected only once. The gene calls are TRBV10-3 and TRBJ1-3, with D perhaps matching TRBD1 (6 bases). Germline V gene sequence: CDR1 ENHRY, CDR2 SYGVKD. The CDR3 is 13 residues long. V was cut by 7 bases and J by 4 bases, with 11 bases left in between. CDR3 in DNA: TGTGCCATCAAAGGGACACTGGGAAACACCATATATTTT. Protein: CAIKGTLGNTIYF.

The J gene is TRBJ2-7, the V gene TRBV19, with D possibly TRBD1 on 6 matching bases. The CDR3 spans 14 residues. Trimming pared 5 bases from V and 5 bases from J, leaving 16 bases between. From germline, CDR1 is LNHDA and CDR2 SQIVND (reference sequence). The CDR3 region is CASSPRGQGNEQYF. DNA for the CDR3: TGTGCCAGTAGTCCCCGGGGTCAGGGGAACGAGCAGTACTTC.

The chain is built from TRBV19 and TRBJ1-2; 8 bases are shared with TRBD1. The CDR3 is made up of 15 amino acids. Germline V lookup: CDR1 LNHDA, CDR2 SQIVND (reference sequence). V shed 6 bases and J 4 bases; nucleotides not matched to a gene: 10. The CDR3 coding sequence is TGTGCCAGTAGGGACAGGGCGCTTGGGACCTATGGCTACACCTTC. As protein: CASRDRALGTYGYTF.

This rearrangement joins TRBV7-8 to TRBJ2-5; TRBD2 matches 10 bases. This CDR3 has 20 residues. Germline V CDR1 and CDR2: SGHVS, FQNEAQ. Losses at the gene ends were 5 bases for V and 1 base for J; bases not matched to a gene: 19. The DNA for the CDR3 is TGTGCCAGCAGCCGCCGGGCGTCCCTCCAGCGGGGGGGCCTCCAAGAGACCCAGTACTTC. Its translation is CASSRRASLQRGGLQETQYF.

J is TRBJ2-3 and V is TRBV19, with TRBD1 matching 12 bases. This CDR3 has 18 residues. Unmatched junction bases numbered 15, after V lost 8 bases and J lost 3 bases. CDR1 is LNHDA, CDR2 SQIVND, per germline (reference sequence). CDR3 in amino acids: CASYPGQGAPDPTDTQYF. The CDR3 DNA reads as TGTGCCAGTTACCCGGGACAGGGGGCCCCTGACCCAACAGATACGCAGTATTTT.

The rearrangement uses TRBV7-6 and TRBJ2-5, with D maybe TRBD2 (5 bases). Per the germline V gene, CDR1 is SGHVS and CDR2 is FNYEAQ. Trimming took 2 bases from V and 2 from J, leaving 15 bases between them. The CDR3 is made up of 16 amino acids. The CDR3 here is CASSLNSRAPQETQYF. CDR3 DNA: TGTGCCAGCAGCTTAAATTCGAGGGCACCACAAGAGACCCAGTACTTC.

The rearrangement uses TRBV6-5 and TRBJ1-4, with TRBD1 matching over 8 bases. V lost 6 bases and J lost 5; bases outside the gene matches: 5. Germline V gives CDR1 MNHEY, CDR2 SVGAGI. This CDR3 comprises 14 residues. The CDR3 DNA reads TGTGCCAGCAGAAGAGACAGGGGAAATGAAAAACTGTTTTTT. Residues: CASRRDRGNEKLFF.

The chain has TRBV19 and TRBJ2-6, with D perhaps matching TRBD1 (6 bases). V lost 5 bases and J lost 0, with 14 bases in between. Germline V lookup: CDR1 LNHDA, CDR2 SQIVND (reference sequence). The CDR3 extends over 17 amino acids. The CDR3: CASSPRTVSSGANVLTF. DNA of the CDR3: TGTGCCAGTAGTCCCCGGACAGTAAGCTCTGGGGCCAACGTCCTGACTTTC.

The chain combines TRBV5-4 with TRBJ1-2; D is uncertain. Per germline, CDR1 SGHNT and CDR2 YYREEE (reference sequence). The CDR3 contains 13 residues. V lost 2 bases to trimming and J lost 8 bases, with 13 bases between them. The CDR3 bases are TGTGCCAGCAGCTTTGGGCAGTCTAACGGCTACACCTTC. It translates to CASSFGQSNGYTF.

The chain has TRBV3-1 (or the pseudogene TRBV3-2) and TRBJ2-1, with D unresolved. The CDR3 consists of 15 residues. Trimming shortened V by 0 bases and J by 1 base, and 7 bases separated the two germline ends. Germline assignment: CDR1 LGHDT and CDR2 YNNKEL (reference sequence). CDR3 nucleotide sequence: TGTGCCAGCAGCCAAGATACGGTGTCCTACAATGAGCAGTTCTTC. Protein product: CASSQDTVSYNEQFF.

This chain connects TRBV19 to TRBJ1-3; 8 positions agree with TRBD1. Germline CDR1 LNHDA, CDR2 SQIVND (reference sequence). This CDR3 spans 16 amino acids. J lost 0 bases, V lost 7 bases, and 8 bases had no gene match. This CDR3 is CASKGNRGDSGNTIYF. For the CDR3, the DNA is TGTGCCAGTAAGGGGAACAGGGGGGACTCTGGAAACACCATATATTTT.

The chain carries TRBV18 and TRBJ1-1; 7 nucleotides match TRBD1. This CDR3 is 16 amino acids long. V lost 1 base, J lost 7 bases, and 12 bases stayed unmatched. Germline V CDR1 and CDR2: KGHSH, LQKENI. The CDR3, as DNA: TGTGCCAGCTCACCACAAACAGGGGTGGGGAACCTTGAAGCTTTCTTT. This sequence encodes CASSPQTGVGNLEAFF.

The chain combines TRBV19 with TRBJ2-3; D remains ambiguous. The V gene lost 10 bases and the J gene lost 2 bases, with 19 bases spanning the gap. The CDR3 covers 15 residues. Germline V gives CDR1 LNHDA, CDR2 SQIVND (reference sequence). CDR3 residues: CATIAPSPSTDTQYF. The CDR3 DNA is TGTGCCACCATCGCCCCCAGTCCCTCCACAGATACGCAGTATTTT. Using reference TRBV19 and TRBJ2-3 for the parts outside the CDR3, the full variable domain is DGGITQSPKYLFRKEGQNVTLSCEQNLNHDAMYWYRQDPGQGLRLIYYSQIVNDFQKGDIAEGYSVSREKKESFPLTVTSAQKNPTAFYLCATIAPSPSTDTQYFGPGTRLTVL.

The table lists this clone with a few counts. The chain combines TRBV7-5 with TRBJ1-1; TRBD1 is taken as the D call from the table, unchecked against the DNA. TRBV7-5 is a pseudogene locus. CDR3 length equals 18 residues. The CDR3 here is CASFLTDKPSPMNTEAFF. The CDR3 coding sequence is TGTGCCAGCTTTCTCACGGACAAGCCTTCGCCCATGAACACTGAAGCTTTCTTT.

This chain connects TRBV12-5 to TRBJ1-5, with 8 bases matching TRBD1. The CDR3 covers 15 residues. CDR1 is LGHNT, CDR2 FRNRAP, per germline. J was trimmed by 6 bases and V by 7 bases; bases with no gene match: 11. CDR3 region: CASVSGQGGRQPQHF. CDR3 nucleotide sequence: TGTGCTAGTGTCTCAGGACAGGGAGGTCGTCAGCCCCAGCATTTT.

V usage is TRBV4-1 and J usage is TRBJ1-1; possibly TRBD1 for D (5 bases). The CDR3 has 14 residues. Trimming pared 0 bases from V and 5 bases from J, leaving 10 bases between. CDR1 is MGHRA and CDR2 is YSYEKL in the germline V gene. The CDR3 region is CASSQDLRGTEAFF. CDR3 sequence (DNA): TGCGCCAGCAGCCAAGATTTACGGGGGACTGAAGCTTTCTTT.